This T cell receptor beta chain emerged from a study of blood T cell repertoires in COVID-19. The wider study: Samples of COVID-19 (acute and convalescent) were obtained from the United States, Italy and Spain. Sources were T cells, B-cell-depleted T cells, or PBMCs; the material itself was cDNA or gDNA.

In the authors' methods: Estimation of nucleated cell counts was performed using reference gene primer amplification. Using immunoSEQ multiplex PCR, the repertoire was profiled, and TCRdb retains in-frame clones only, with some absent. The D gene and trimming were derived from the DNA, and the V and J assignments and clone size from that table. Of approximately 240,000 clones listed, approximately 86% are singletons. The CDR3 sequence is 14 residues long. Germline trimming cut 2 bases from V and 3 bases from J; bases unmatched to any gene: 3. CDR1 and CDR2 (germline): MNHEY, SVGAGI. This rearrangement joins TRBV6-5 to TRBJ2-5, with 7 nucleotides matching TRBD1. The clonotype comes from a woman aged 25 to 39 who had recovered from COVID-19. The sample was peripheral blood. The DNA of the CDR3 is TGTGCCAGCAGTTACGTTACAGGGGAAGAGACCCAGTACTTC. As protein: CASSYVTGEETQYF.